Reported below is one T cell receptor (beta chain). The CDR3 length is 14 residues. The germline gives CDR1 SGHNT, CDR2 YYREEE (reference sequence). The V gene lost 0 bases and the J gene lost 1 base, with 6 bases spanning the gap. This record belongs to a study of blood T cell repertoires in COVID-19. Study-wide background: Collection of acute and convalescent COVID-19 samples took place in the United States, Italy and Spain.

Here immunoSEQ multiplex PCR was the method, and the copy in TCRdb shows in-frame clones only, minus some. The repertoire holds 200,000 to 250,000 clones, with around 87% as singletons. Specimen: peripheral blood. This TCR derives from a man in his sixties with acute or convalescent COVID-19. The genes are TRBV5-4 and TRBJ2-3; unclear D gene. CDR3 amino acids: CASSLEAGTDTQYF. Here the CDR3 DNA reads TGTGCCAGCAGCTTGGAGGCGGGCACAGATACGCAGTATTTT.